This TCR beta chain comes out of a study of blood T cell repertoires in COVID-19. Study information: Samples of COVID-19 (acute and convalescent) were obtained from the United States, Italy and Spain. In each case, the material was cDNA or gDNA derived from T cells, B-cell-depleted T cells, or PBMCs.

In the authors' workflow: Reference gene primer amplification yielded estimated nucleated cell counts. Here immunoSEQ multiplex PCR was the method, and the copy in TCRdb shows in-frame clones only, minus some. V and J calls and clone size are given by that table; D and trimming were obtained from the DNA. The sample yields about 31,000 clones, about 89% seen once. V shed 6 bases, J shed 8 bases, and the junction held 21 bases outside the gene matches. The CDR3 consists of 18 residues. The germline V gene encodes CDR1 SGHTA and CDR2 FQGNSA. Sequencing input: peripheral blood. The clonotype originates from a man between 60 and 75 years old with acute or convalescent COVID-19. The chain joins TRBV7-2 to TRBJ2-1, with TRBD1 identical over 8 bases. CDR3 bases: TGTGCCAGCAGACCCGCGAACCCCAGGGGGCCTAAAAGCGATGAGCAGTTCTTC. Its translation is CASRPANPRGPKSDEQFF.